This T cell receptor beta chain originates from a study of early T cells in non-severe SARS-CoV-2 infection. From the 5' RACE reads, TCRdb called clonotypes with MiXCR, one entry per CDR3 protein. This table holds approximately 81,000 distinct CDR3 sequences, roughly 13% found once. V was cut by 7 bases and J by 3 bases, with 22 bases left in between. CDR3 size: 16 residues. The chain couples TRBV12-3 or TRBV12-4 to TRBJ2-7; D not resolved. Sequencing was carried out using whole blood. The receptor was derived from an adult who was a healthcare worker with PCR-confirmed SARS-CoV-2 infection or an uninfected control (not recorded which). CDR3 coding DNA: TGTGCCAGCACCCCGGCTCCCCCCGGCTACTACTACGAGCAGTACTTC. Encoded protein: CASTPAPPGYYYEQYF.